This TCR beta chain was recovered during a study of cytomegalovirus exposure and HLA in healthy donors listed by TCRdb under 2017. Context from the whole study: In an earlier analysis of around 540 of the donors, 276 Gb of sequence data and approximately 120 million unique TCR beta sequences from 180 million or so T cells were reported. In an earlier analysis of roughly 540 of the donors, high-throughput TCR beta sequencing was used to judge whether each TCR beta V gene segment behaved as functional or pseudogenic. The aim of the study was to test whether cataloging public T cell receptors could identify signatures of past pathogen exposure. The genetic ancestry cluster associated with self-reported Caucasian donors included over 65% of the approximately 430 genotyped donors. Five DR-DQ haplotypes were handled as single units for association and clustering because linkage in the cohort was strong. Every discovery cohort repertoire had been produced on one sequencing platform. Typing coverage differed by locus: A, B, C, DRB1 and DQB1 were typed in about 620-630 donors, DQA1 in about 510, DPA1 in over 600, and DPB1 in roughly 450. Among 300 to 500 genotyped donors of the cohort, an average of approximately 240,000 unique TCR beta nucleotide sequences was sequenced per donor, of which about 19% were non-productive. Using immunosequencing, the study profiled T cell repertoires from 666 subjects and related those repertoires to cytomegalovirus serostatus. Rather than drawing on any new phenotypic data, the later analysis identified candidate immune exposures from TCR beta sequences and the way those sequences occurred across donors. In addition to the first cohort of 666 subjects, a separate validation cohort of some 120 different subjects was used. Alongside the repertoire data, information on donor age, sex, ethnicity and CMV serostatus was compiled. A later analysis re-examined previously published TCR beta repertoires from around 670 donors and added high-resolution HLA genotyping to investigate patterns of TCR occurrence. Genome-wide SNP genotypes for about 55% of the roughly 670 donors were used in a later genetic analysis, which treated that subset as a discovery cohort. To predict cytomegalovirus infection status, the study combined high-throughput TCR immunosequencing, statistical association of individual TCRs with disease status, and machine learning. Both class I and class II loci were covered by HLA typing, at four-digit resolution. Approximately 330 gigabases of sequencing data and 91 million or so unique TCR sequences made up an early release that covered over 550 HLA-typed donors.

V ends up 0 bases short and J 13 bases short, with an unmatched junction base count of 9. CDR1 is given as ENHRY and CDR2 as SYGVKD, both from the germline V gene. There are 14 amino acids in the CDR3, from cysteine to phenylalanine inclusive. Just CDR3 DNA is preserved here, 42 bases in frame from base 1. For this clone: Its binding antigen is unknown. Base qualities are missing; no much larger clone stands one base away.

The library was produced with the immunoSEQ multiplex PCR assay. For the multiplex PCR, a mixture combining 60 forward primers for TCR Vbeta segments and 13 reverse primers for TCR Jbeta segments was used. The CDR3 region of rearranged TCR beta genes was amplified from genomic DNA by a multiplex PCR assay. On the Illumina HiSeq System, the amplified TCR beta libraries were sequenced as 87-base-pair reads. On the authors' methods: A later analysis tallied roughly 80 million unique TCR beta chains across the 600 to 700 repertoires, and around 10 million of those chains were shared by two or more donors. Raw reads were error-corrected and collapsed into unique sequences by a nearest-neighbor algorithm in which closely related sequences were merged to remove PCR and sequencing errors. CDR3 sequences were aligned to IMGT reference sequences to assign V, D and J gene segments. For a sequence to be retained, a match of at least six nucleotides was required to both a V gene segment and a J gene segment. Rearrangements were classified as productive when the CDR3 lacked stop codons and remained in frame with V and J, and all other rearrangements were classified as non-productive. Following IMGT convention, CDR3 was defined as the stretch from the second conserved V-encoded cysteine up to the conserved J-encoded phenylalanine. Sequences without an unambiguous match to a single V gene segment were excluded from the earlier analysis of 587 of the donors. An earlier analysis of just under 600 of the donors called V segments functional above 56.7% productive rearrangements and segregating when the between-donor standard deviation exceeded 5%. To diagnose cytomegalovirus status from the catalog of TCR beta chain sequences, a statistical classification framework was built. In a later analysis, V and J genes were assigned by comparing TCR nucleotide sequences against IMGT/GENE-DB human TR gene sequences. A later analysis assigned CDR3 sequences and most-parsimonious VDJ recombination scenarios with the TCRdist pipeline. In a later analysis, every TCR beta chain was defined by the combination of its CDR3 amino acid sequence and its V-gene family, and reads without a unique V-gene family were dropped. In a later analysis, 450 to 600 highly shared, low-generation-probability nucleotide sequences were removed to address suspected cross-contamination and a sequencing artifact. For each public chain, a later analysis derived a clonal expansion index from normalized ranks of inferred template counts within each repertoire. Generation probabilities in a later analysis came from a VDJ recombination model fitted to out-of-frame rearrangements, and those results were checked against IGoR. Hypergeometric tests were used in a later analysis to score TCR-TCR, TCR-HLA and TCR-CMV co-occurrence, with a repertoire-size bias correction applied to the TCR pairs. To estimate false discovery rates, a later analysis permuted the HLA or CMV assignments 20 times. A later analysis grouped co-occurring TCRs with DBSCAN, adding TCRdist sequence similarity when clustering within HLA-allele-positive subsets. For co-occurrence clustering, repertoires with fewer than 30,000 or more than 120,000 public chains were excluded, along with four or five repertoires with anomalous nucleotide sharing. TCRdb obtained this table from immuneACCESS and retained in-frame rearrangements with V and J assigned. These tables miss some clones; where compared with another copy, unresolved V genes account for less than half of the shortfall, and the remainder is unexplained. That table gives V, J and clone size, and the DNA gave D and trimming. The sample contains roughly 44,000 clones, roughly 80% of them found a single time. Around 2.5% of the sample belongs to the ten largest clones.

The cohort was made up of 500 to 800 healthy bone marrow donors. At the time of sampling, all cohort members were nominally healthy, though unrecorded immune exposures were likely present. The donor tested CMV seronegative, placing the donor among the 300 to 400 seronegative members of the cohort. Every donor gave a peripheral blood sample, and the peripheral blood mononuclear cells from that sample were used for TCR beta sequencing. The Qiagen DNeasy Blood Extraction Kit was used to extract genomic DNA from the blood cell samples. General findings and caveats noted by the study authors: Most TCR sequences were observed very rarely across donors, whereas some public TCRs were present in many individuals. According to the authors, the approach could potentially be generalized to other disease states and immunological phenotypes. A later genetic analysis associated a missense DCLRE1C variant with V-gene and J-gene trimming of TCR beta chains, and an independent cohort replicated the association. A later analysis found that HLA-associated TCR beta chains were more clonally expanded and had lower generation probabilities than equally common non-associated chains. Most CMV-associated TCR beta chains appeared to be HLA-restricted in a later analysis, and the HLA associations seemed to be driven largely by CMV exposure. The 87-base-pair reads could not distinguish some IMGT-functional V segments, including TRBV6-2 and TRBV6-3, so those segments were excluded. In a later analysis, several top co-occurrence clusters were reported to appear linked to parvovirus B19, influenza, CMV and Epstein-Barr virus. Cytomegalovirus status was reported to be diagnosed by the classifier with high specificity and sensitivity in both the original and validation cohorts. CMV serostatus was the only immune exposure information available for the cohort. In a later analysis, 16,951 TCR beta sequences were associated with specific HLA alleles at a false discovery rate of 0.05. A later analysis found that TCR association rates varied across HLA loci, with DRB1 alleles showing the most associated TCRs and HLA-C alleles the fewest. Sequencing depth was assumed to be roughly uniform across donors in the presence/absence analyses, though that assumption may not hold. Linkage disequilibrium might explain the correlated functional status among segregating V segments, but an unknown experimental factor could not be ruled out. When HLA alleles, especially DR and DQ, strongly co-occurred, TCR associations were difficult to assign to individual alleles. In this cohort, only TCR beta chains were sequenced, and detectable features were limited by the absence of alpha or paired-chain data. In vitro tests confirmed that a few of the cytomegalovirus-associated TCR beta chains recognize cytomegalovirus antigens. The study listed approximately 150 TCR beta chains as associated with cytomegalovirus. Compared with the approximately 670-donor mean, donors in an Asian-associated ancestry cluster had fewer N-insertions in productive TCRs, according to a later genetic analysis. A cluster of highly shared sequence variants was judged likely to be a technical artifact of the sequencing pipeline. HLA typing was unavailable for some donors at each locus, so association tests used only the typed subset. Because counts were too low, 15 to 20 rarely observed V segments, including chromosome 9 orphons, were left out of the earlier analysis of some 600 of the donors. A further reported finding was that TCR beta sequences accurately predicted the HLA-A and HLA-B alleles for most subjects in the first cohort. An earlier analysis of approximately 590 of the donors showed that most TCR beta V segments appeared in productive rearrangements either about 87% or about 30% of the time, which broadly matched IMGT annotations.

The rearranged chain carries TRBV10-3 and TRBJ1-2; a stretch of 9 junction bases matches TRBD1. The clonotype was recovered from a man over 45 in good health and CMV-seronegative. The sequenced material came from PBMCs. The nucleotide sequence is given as TGTGCCATCAGTGAGTCCTCGGGACAGGGATTGGGCACCTTC. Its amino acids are CAISESSGQGLGTF.